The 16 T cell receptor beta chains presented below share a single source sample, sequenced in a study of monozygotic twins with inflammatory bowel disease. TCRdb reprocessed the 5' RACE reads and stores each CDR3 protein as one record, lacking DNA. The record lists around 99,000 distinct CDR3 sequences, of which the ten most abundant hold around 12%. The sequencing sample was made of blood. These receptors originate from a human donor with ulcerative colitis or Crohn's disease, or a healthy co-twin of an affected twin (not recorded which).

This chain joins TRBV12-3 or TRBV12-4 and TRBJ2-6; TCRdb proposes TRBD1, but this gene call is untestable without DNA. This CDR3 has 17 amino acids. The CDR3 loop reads CASSRGDRSSGANVLTF.

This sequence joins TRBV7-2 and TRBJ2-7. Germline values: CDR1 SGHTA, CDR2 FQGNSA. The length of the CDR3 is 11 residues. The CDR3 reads CASSLAHEQYF.

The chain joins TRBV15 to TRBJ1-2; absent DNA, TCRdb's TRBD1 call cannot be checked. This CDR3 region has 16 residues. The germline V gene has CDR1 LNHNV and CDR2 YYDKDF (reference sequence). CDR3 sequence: CATSRDITGTEYDYTF.

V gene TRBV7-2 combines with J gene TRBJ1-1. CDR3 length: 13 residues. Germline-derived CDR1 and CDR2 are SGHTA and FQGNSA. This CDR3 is CASSSAGYTEAFF. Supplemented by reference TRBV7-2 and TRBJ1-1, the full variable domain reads GAGVSQSPSNKVTEKGKDVELRCDPISGHTALYWYRQSLGQGLEFLIYFQGNSAPDKSGLPSDRFSAERTGGSVSTLTIQRTQQEDSAVYLCASSSAGYTEAFFGQGTRLTVV.

The CDR3 region is CASSVSGTGTYEQYF. The chain employs TRBV19 and TRBJ2-7; TCRdb lists TRBD1, though no DNA is available to test this call. The CDR3 loop spans 15 amino acids. Germline loops: CDR1 LNHDA, CDR2 SQIVND (reference sequence).

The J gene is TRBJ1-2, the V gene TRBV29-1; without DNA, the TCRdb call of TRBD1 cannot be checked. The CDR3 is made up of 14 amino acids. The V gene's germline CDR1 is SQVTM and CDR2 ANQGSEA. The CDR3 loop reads CSVARDSLNYGYTF.

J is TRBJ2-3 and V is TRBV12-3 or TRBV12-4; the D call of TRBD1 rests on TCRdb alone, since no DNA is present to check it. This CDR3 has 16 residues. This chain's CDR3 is CASSASGTPHTDTQYF.

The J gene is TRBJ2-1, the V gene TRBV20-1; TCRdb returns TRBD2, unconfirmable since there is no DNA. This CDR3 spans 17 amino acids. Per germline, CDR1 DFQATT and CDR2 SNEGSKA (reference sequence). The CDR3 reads CSARKQRRGSSYNEQFF.

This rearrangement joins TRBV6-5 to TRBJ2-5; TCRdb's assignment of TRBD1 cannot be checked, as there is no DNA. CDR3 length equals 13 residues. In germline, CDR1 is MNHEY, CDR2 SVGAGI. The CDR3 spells CASSKTGEETQYF.

The CDR3 spells CAISESKLRSSYEQYF. The rearrangement links TRBV10-3 to TRBJ2-7. The CDR3 is 16 residues long. Germline V gene sequence: CDR1 ENHRY, CDR2 SYGVKD.

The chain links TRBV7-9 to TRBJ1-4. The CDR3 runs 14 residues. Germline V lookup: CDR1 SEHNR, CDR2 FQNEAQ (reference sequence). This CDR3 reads CASSWRLSNEKLFF.

CDR3 residues: CASSYSVGDSYNEQFF. The V call is TRBV6-2 or TRBV6-3, the J call TRBJ2-1. The CDR3 consists of 16 residues. CDR1 and CDR2 (germline): MNHEY, SVGEGT.

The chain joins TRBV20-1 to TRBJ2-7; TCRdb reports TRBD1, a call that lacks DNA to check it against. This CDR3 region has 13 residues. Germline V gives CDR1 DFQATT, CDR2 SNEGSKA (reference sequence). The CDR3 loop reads CSAPSLTGNEQYF.

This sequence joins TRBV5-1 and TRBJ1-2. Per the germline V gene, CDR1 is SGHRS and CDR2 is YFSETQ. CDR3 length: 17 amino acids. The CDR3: CASSLFVASASGYGYTF.

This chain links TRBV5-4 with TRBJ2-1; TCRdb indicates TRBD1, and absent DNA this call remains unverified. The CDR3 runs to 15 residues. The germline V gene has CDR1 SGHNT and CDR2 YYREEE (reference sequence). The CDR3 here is CASSLSGEEYNEQFF.

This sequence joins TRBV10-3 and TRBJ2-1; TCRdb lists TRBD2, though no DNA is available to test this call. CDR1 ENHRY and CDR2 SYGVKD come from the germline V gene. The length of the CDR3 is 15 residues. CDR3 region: CAISQLAGDYNEQFF.